This T cell receptor beta chain was captured by sequencing in a study of shared clonotypes between healthy human individuals (dated by TCRdb to 2019 to 2021). For context, the study as a whole: A couple of women and a few men aged 18 to 49 years were included in the cohort. For each donor, CD4 naive and CD4 memory were each given three plates, CD8 naive was given two plates, and CD8 memory was given one plate. The study deeply sequenced blood TCR repertoires of five healthy adults to estimate repertoire size and the extent of clonotype sharing between individuals. To increase sequencing depth and limit assay-specific biases, TCR repertoire library preparation and sequencing were carried out by different laboratories using diverse techniques. Leukapheresis yielded between about 0.9 and 10 billion PBMCs per donor.

A note on this clone: No antigen is known for it. Per-nucleotide qualities are absent, and no much larger clonotype sits a single base away.

CD8 naive samples were obtained by positive selection for CCR7 among CD45RO-negative cells, yielding a CD45RA+CCR7+ population from which TemRA cells were excluded. Donors were healthy HIV-negative adults with no recently reported acute infections or vaccinations. Every donor was a Caucasian adult residing in Nashville, Tennessee, USA. After blood collection by leukapheresis, PBMCs were isolated using Ficoll-Histopaque density gradient centrifugation and then cryopreserved in the vapor phase of liquid nitrogen. Analytical flow cytometry was used to check the purity and quantity of each magnetically sorted T cell population. From each sorted fraction, genomic DNA was isolated and quantified by UV absorbance on a Nanodrop 2000c. Here is what the overall study found, with its caveats: Only blood was sampled, and tissue TCR repertoires likely differ from those in blood. Rarefaction of sorted-subset datasets indicated incomplete sequencing despite the large sequencing depth. Because the study included only a small number of donors, the genetic and exposure-history diversity represented was limited. Compared with non-shared clonotypes, clonotypes shared by all four sorted-subset donors had higher generation probabilities. Naive subsets generally had larger estimated clonotype richness than memory subsets did. Across a few donors, about 5.2% of naive CD4, more than 3% of naive CD8, roughly 2.2% of memory CD4, and approximately 0.42% of memory CD8 clonotypes were shared. Pairwise subsampling indicated that sequencing depth was expected to affect the degree of clonotype sharing among donors.

Using the deep immunoSEQ assay, multiplex PCR amplified TCR CDR3 regions from genomic DNA. Extracted genomic DNA from each cell subset was spread evenly across all wells of several immunoSEQ 96-well plates, with each plate serving as a replicate. For sorted subsets, 150 to 250 ng genomic DNA, equal to some 28,000 T cell genomes, was loaded into each replicate PCR. Purified libraries were quantified with a Qubit 3.0 fluorometer, sized on a Bioanalyzer 2100, and re-quantified with the KAPA Library Quantification kit. Each immunoSEQ 96-well plate was sequenced on its own single-read 150-cycle Illumina NextSeq 550 flow cell. The authors' analysis ran thus. Because only junctional sequences without quality scores were contained in the immunoSEQ output, filtering matching that applied to full-length reads could not be performed. To assign V/J genes and CDR3, sequences were annotated against IMGT germline references using PyIR, a Python wrapper for IgBLAST v1.9. Reads were removed for weak V/J assignments (E-value above 1e-6), missing CDR3, stop codons, out-of-frame junctions, or ambiguous translated residues. V3J clonotypes were defined as sequences sharing an identical inferred V gene, J gene, and CDR3 amino acid sequence. The percentage overlap between two repertoires was calculated by dividing the number of shared unique clonotypes by the size of the smaller repertoire. RTK rarefaction, the Chao1 estimator, and Recon v2.1 estimates of unobserved clonotypes were used to assess repertoire richness. For all TCRbeta clonotypes obtained by the gDNA method from a few donors, generation probabilities were computed with OLGA. Drawn from immuneACCESS, this table holds only the in-frame rearrangements with V and J called that TCRdb kept. Clones are partly lost; checked studies trace under half to an unresolved V gene and leave the rest unexplained. The DNA gave D and trimming, while V, J and clone size come from that table. The sample includes roughly 810,000 clones, with 90% to 98% observed a single time. Jointly, the top ten make up less than 0.25% of the sample.

V drops 1 base and J drops 5 bases, leaving 11 bases in between. Measured from the cysteine to the phenylalanine, the CDR3 is 14 residues long. The entry retains the CDR3 DNA only, 42 bases that are in frame from base 1. The germline V gene sets CDR1 to MGHRA and CDR2 to YSYEKL. The origin of this receptor is a man aged 25-45 years in good health. The sequence joins TRBV4-1 to TRBJ2-5; the D segment could be TRBD1, given 6 matching bases. Sequenced sample: naive CD8+ T cells sorted from blood. Read against the paper, the sample's cell subset or site label means: CD45RA+CCR7+. The DNA reads TGCGCCAGCAGCCAAGTACAGGGTGGGGAGACCCAGTACTTC. The translation is CASSQVQGGETQYF.